The 22 T cell receptor beta chains below all came from one sample that was sequenced in a study of MAIT cells during Salmonella Paratyphi A infection. Regarding the study as a whole: MAIT TRBV usage was oligoclonal, favouring TRBV20 and TRBV6.

The time point denotes: mid-infection, around enteric fever diagnosis. MAIT cells were sorted by flow cytometry as Valpha7.2+ CD161+ T cells. No antigen has been identified for these receptors. One entry per CDR3 protein, called by TCRdb with MiXCR from the 5' RACE reads. There are about 640 distinct CDR3 sequences in the sample; over 25% occur only once, and under 30% lies in the top ten. The material sequenced was MAIT cells from blood, taken at the middle sampling point of the challenge study. The receptors shown here come from a person aged 18 to 69 who was deliberately infected with Salmonella Paratyphi A in a paratyphoid fever challenge study.

This rearrangement joins TRBV20-1 to TRBJ2-1; TRBD1 or TRBD2 may be the D gene (5 bases each). V was trimmed by 6 bases and J by 10 bases, leaving 13 bases between them. This CDR3 is built from 11 residues. CDR1 and CDR2 (germline): DFQATT, SNEGSKA (reference sequence). The CDR3 sequence: CSAQGPGEQFF. The CDR3 bases are TGCAGTGCCCAGGGACCAGGCGAGCAGTTCTTC.

This clonotype is labeled large. V usage is TRBV20-1 and J usage is TRBJ2-7; tentatively, D is TRBD1 (5 bases). Germline CDR1 and CDR2: DFQATT and SNEGSKA (reference sequence). Trimming removed 5 bases from V and 5 bases from J, with 22 bases in between. CDR3 size: 15 residues. The CDR3 loop is CSACADSRHIHEQYF. CDR3 nucleotides: TGCAGTGCTTGCGCTGACAGCCGGCACATCCACGAGCAGTACTTC.

This rearrangement joins TRBV6-4 to TRBJ2-6; D gene ambiguous. Germline V gene sequence: CDR1 MRHNA, CDR2 SNTAGT. The ends were cut back, 2 bases at V and 4 bases at J, with 9 bases in the middle. This CDR3 has 15 amino acids. This CDR3 is CASSDVRAGANVLTF. DNA of the CDR3: TGTGCCAGCAGTGACGTTAGGGCCGGGGCCAACGTCCTGACTTTC.

The chain uses TRBV18 and TRBJ1-4, with 7 nucleotides matching TRBD1. The CDR3 has 16 amino acids. Germline V CDR1 and CDR2: KGHSH, LQKENI. The V and J ends lost 5 bases and 5 bases, in that order; junction bases with no gene match: 11. In nucleotides, the CDR3 is TGTGCCAGCTCATCCTACACGACAGGGCAGAATGAAAAACTGTTTTTT. Amino acids: CASSSYTTGQNEKLFF.

This clonotype appeared many times. This chain uses TRBV6-4 with TRBJ2-6; 10 nucleotides agree with TRBD1. V lost 0 bases to trimming and J lost 0 bases; unmatched junction nucleotides: 2. CDR3 length: 18 amino acids. Germline V lookup: CDR1 MRHNA, CDR2 SNTAGT. CDR3 sequence (DNA): TGTGCCAGCAGTGACTCCGGGACAGGGGTCTCTGGGGCCAACGTCCTGACTTTC. Amino acid sequence: CASSDSGTGVSGANVLTF.

This clonotype is large. The chain links TRBV6-4 to TRBJ2-2; D unresolved. V gave up 0 bases and J gave up 4 bases, with 3 bases separating them. Germline V lookup: CDR1 MRHNA, CDR2 SNTAGT. The CDR3 spans 13 residues. The CDR3 sequence is CASSDSGTGELFF. The CDR3 nucleotides read TGTGCCAGCAGTGACTCGGGCACCGGGGAGCTGTTTTTT.

The rearrangement uses TRBV6-1 and TRBJ2-2, with TRBD2 matching over 9 bases. Germline values: CDR1 MNHNS, CDR2 SASEGT. J gave up 4 bases and V 10 bases, and 7 bases lay outside the gene matches. This CDR3 is built from 14 residues. In DNA, the CDR3 is TGTGCCACCGCGGGAGGGCCTAGCACCGGGGAGCTGTTTTTT. This gives the protein CATAGGPSTGELFF.

This chain links TRBV29-1 with TRBJ1-1, with D maybe TRBD1 (6 bases). From germline, CDR1 is SQVTM and CDR2 ANQGSEA. The CDR3 is 12 amino acids. V lost 4 bases to trimming and J lost 7 bases, with 13 bases between them. CDR3 sequence: CSVVGGHSEAFF. CDR3 in DNA: TGCAGCGTTGTCGGGGGCCATAGTGAAGCTTTCTTT.

As DNA, the CDR3 is TGTGCCAGCAGTCCAACCGGGACAGGGGGCCATGAAAAACTGTTTTTT. It codes for CASSPTGTGGHEKLFF. This chain uses TRBV27 with TRBJ1-4, with 12 bases lining up with TRBD1. The V gene's germline CDR1 is MNHEY and CDR2 SMNVEV (reference sequence). This CDR3 is 16 amino acids long. The V segment lost 5 bases and the J segment 6 bases; nucleotides outside the gene matches: 7.

As regards this clonotype: The junction and the germline gene differ at one end; a read error may be behind it. The chain is built from TRBV28 and TRBJ2-1; 11 nucleotides align to TRBD2. The CDR3 is 18 amino acids. Germline V gene lookup returns CDR1 MDHEN and CDR2 SYDVKM. The CDR3 spells CASSLGGSGRGSDKEQVF. CDR3 nucleotide sequence: TGTGCCAGCAGCTTAGGGGGTAGCGGGAGGGGCTCCGACAAGGAGCAGGTCTTC.

This clonotype was detected a few times. The chain combines TRBV6-4 with TRBJ1-6; the match to TRBD1 covers 7 bases. The CDR3 loop spans 16 amino acids. CDR1 and CDR2 (germline): MRHNA, SNTAGT. V lost 0 bases, J lost 8 bases, and 7 bases stayed unmatched. The CDR3 DNA sequence: TGTGCCAGCAGTGACTCGACGACAGGGCATCATTCACCCCTCCACTTT. It is translated as CASSDSTTGHHSPLHF.

This clonotype was seen a handful of times. The V and J genes are TRBV6-4 and TRBJ1-2; D ambiguous. The CDR3 totals 15 residues. V was clipped by 0 bases and J by 6 bases, with 14 bases between them. Germline lookup yields CDR1 MRHNA and CDR2 SNTAGT. This CDR3 is CASSDSATSVDGYTF. CDR3 nucleotides: TGTGCCAGCAGTGACTCGGCGACGTCGGTGGATGGCTACACCTTC.

A remark on this clonotype: Given the absence of the conserved phenylalanine or tryptophan at the CDR3 end, a read error is likely. It is unclear where the CDR3 begins or ends on the DNA, so no DNA is shown, and the CDR3 is as TCRdb lists it. The chain carries TRBV24-1 and TRBJ2-2; the table's D call, TRBD1, was not checked against the DNA. Looked up from germline, CDR1 is KGHDR and CDR2 is SFDVKD. Including both end residues, the CDR3 is 15 amino acids long. The CDR3 sequence is CATSDLGRETGELCG.

This chain connects TRBV6-1 to TRBJ1-5; 8 bases map to TRBD1. The CDR3 spans 16 residues. CDR1 is MNHNS and CDR2 is SASEGT in the germline V gene. The J segment lost 6 bases and the V segment lost 0 bases, leaving 7 bases of the junction unmatched. The CDR3 coding sequence is TGTGCCAGCAGTGAAGCTGCCGGGACAGGAGGTCAGCCCCAGCATTTT. Its protein product is CASSEAAGTGGQPQHF.

This clonotype was seen repeatedly, ten times or more. The V and J genes are TRBV11-3 and TRBJ2-2; 9 bases line up with TRBD2. This CDR3 comprises 18 residues. Per the germline V gene, CDR1 is SGHNT and CDR2 is YENEEA. V lost 3 bases, J lost 1 base, and 9 bases stayed unmatched. CDR3 region: CASSFSSTSGRNTGELFF. The DNA of the CDR3 is TGTGCCAGCAGCTTCTCCTCTACTAGCGGGCGGAACACCGGGGAGCTGTTTTTT.

This clonotype came up a few times. J is TRBJ1-5 and V is TRBV20-1; possible D gene TRBD1, 6 bases. CDR1 is DFQATT and CDR2 is SNEGSKA in the germline V gene (reference sequence). V lost 1 base and J 6 bases, leaving 13 bases between the germline ends. The CDR3 runs 14 residues. The CDR3, as DNA: TGCAGTGCTAGAGGAGAGGGGGAGAGTCAGCCCCAGCATTTT. Protein: CSARGEGESQPQHF.

Comments on this clonotype: It may be a read error: a sequence one base away is much more abundant. This chain uses TRBV10-2 with TRBJ1-6; D is unclear. CDR1 WSHSY and CDR2 SAAADI come from the germline V gene. CDR3 length: 13 residues. Trimming cost V 7 bases and J 7 bases, with 11 bases left between them. The CDR3 is CASTRAENSPLHF. CDR3 DNA sequence: TGCGCCAGCACTAGGGCAGAGAATTCACCCCTCCACTTT.

In this sample, this clonotype turned up a few times. The CDR3 reads CSAQHREWEKLFF. Written as DNA, the CDR3 is TGCAGTGCTCAACACAGGGAGTGGGAAAAACTGTTTTTT. The chain uses TRBV20-1 and TRBJ1-4; TRBD1 is a possible D gene (6 bases). The CDR3 covers 13 residues. CDR1 and CDR2 (germline): DFQATT, SNEGSKA (reference sequence). V lost 5 bases and J lost 8, with 15 bases in between.

The chain recombines TRBV11-2 with TRBJ1-6; a weak D match, TRBD1 (6 bases). CDR1 and CDR2 from the germline V gene are SGHAT and FQNNGV. Trimming took 1 base from V and 10 from J, leaving 14 bases between them. This CDR3 is built from 15 residues. In DNA, the CDR3 is TGTGCCAGCAGCTTAGGGGGGGGCGCAGGATCACCCCTCCACTTT. Its translation is CASSLGGGAGSPLHF.

By its share, this clonotype is large (0.1 to 1%). The V gene is TRBV20-1, the J gene TRBJ2-2, with 11 bases matching TRBD2. This CDR3 region has 16 residues. V was pared by 0 bases and J by 3 bases, with 3 bases of the junction left unmatched. Germline CDR1 and CDR2: DFQATT and SNEGSKA (reference sequence). The CDR3 DNA is TGCAGTGCTAGAGATCAACTAGCGGGAGACACCGGGGAGCTGTTTTTT. Translated, it gives CSARDQLAGDTGELFF.

This clonotype was seen just once. J is TRBJ2-7 and V is TRBV21-1; TRBD1 was called by the table and not checked on the DNA. TRBV21-1 is noted as a pseudogene. This CDR3 contains 15 residues. The DNA of the CDR3 is TGTGCCAGCAGCAAACTGGGGGCCGCTTTCTACGAGCAGTACTTC. Translation gives CASSKLGAAFYEQYF.

Note on this clonotype: The CDR3 does not end in the conserved phenylalanine or tryptophan, so this is likely a read error. The CDR3 coding sequence is TGTGCCAGCAGTGCTGACGGCTCTGGGGCCAACGGCCTGACTGGC. Its translation is CASSADGSGANGLTG. The chain joins TRBV6-4 to TRBJ2-6; D perhaps matches TRBD1 (5 bases). Germline V gives CDR1 MRHNA, CDR2 SNTAGT. CDR3 length: 15 amino acids.